The clone carrying this TCR beta chain appeared a single time. CDR3 length: 12 amino acids. Germline CDR1 reads SEHNR; CDR2 reads FQNEAQ (reference sequence). Trimming pared 3 bases from V and 5 bases from J, leaving 2 bases between. The sample belongs to a study of blood T cell repertoires in COVID-19. Authors' analysis steps: Amplified reference gene primers provided the basis for estimating nucleated cell counts. Assay used: immunoSEQ multiplex PCR; TCRdb lists only in-frame clones, some missing. Clone size and V and J calls were adopted from that table, with D and trimming inferred from the DNA. Of under 200,000 clones in the sample, roughly 82% were seen once.

This sequence was found in a woman aged 60-75 years with COVID-19, enrolled during active disease. This chain connects TRBV7-9 to TRBJ1-6; D uncertain. The sample consisted of peripheral blood. CDR3: CASSFDNSPLHF. The DNA of the CDR3 is TGTGCCAGCAGCTTCGATAATTCACCCCTCCACTTT.